The source of this TCR beta chain is a study of T-cell memory formation after mild COVID-19. Study context: Most TCR clusters belonged to a single donor.

A note on this clonotype: Its target is not known.

Study results and caveats: Clonal second-wave expansions that peaked on day 37 had unconfirmed SARS-CoV-2 specificity. The pre-infection memory compartment contained some responding clones, suggesting cross-reactive memory joined.

TCRalpha and TCRbeta libraries used 5'RACE with constant-segment primers and UMIs. Using its own MiXCR run on the 5' RACE reads, TCRdb lists one record per CDR3 protein. In the table there are hundreds of thousands of distinct CDR3 sequences, roughly 18% of which are singletons. The germline V gene encodes CDR1 SQVTM and CDR2 ANQGSEA. V shed 3 bases and J shed 5 bases, with 16 bases lying between them. There are 14 residues in the CDR3. The sequenced sample was PBMCs or a T cell subset sorted from them (not recorded which). The chain has TRBV29-1 and TRBJ2-5, with D possibly being TRBD1 or TRBD2 (5 bases each). The origin of this receptor is an adult woman who had mild COVID-19 (a few samples of this study predate the infection). Cell type and time point are not known. CDR3 loop: CSVETGPAGETQYF. CDR3 DNA: TGCAGCGTTGAGACGGGGCCGGCAGGGGAGACCCAGTACTTC.